The entry below gives a single TCR beta chain sequence along with its context. This clone turned up a few times. Its antigen target is currently unknown. Base-call qualities are not available, and no considerably larger clone is one nucleotide away. Taken with the paper, the label for time point translates to: 24 weeks on oral tofacitinib. The label giving this sample's treatment or condition can be read as: oral pan-JAK inhibitor, 5-10 mg twice daily. From alopecia areata patients, peripheral blood was collected along with lesional scalp punch biopsies. PBMCs were isolated by density centrifugation and stained for CD3, CD4 and CD8, and CD4+ and CD8+ T cells were sorted on a FACSAria. This entry comes from a study of CD8+ T cells in alopecia areata listed by TCRdb under 2018. Notes on the research overall: Treated patients were enrolled in an open-label pilot trial of oral tofacitinib, 5 to 10 mg twice daily, for moderate-to-severe alopecia areata. Tofacitinib was administered for 6 to 18 months, and 6 months of follow-up off drug were then conducted to assess delayed response and recurrence. The SALT score, which quantifies the percentage of affected scalp surface area, was used to measure disease severity in treated patients. High-throughput TCRbeta sequencing was used to examine T cell clonal expansion in alopecia areata in both the C3H/HeJ mouse model and human patients. On the human side, TCRbeta sequencing was run on scalp tissue and on sorted CD4+ and CD8+ peripheral blood T cells from healthy controls and from alopecia areata patients with either patchy or totalis/universalis disease. Patients on tofacitinib were biopsied at baseline and after 4 and 24 weeks of treatment, and several of the patients also had a later scalp biopsy. Clonality in the scalp was compared among normal scalp (n=4), patchy alopecia areata scalp (n=8), and alopecia totalis/universalis scalp (n=8). RNA came from the PAXgene miRNA kit for fixed scalp, the miRNeasy kit for PBMCs, and the RNeasy kit for mouse skin. Amplification of TCRbeta CDR3 regions was done by immunoSEQ multiplex PCR using 35 Vbeta forward primers and 13 Jbeta reverse primers. General study outcomes and caveats: Shared TCR sequences between patients were less evident than in mice, which may be partly attributable to HLA diversity in the patient population. The treated cohort was small, with a single nonresponder, so links between baseline CD8+ expansion and response need larger studies. Many expanded lesional clones were found to persist in scalp and blood during tofacitinib treatment, and relapse after treatment cessation may be partly explained by this persistence. Lesional scalp, especially in alopecia totalis/universalis, showed higher clonality and more expanded CD8+ clones than normal scalp, suggesting antigenic drive. Unlike mouse skin, where gammadelta T cells dominate, normal human skin contains resident alphabeta T cells that get sequenced too, which complicates analysis of the scalp TCR repertoire. Tofacitinib significantly decreased scalp clonality and the number of expanded CD8+ clones among the top 100 scalp clones.

Deletion took 1 base off V and 1 base off J, with a span of 11 bases between the germline ends. Its CDR3 holds 15 amino acids, cysteine through phenylalanine. The read is trimmed to its CDR3 DNA, 45 bases read in frame from base 1. CDR1 is given as SGHNT and CDR2 as YYREEE, both from the germline V gene (reference sequence). Libraries were prepared through the immunoSEQ multiplex PCR assay. To provide template for TCR sequencing, every sample had RNA extracted and reverse transcribed into cDNA. SuperScript III was used to make first-strand cDNA, primed with a 2:1 mix of oligo-dT and random hexamers. A synthetic immune receptor repertoire was used to measure amplification bias, and any remaining bias was corrected computationally. The study's own analysis went as follows. Raw reads were preprocessed to remove errors, and CDR3 was defined according to IMGT conventions as the region from the conserved cysteine to phenylalanine. Clonality was computed as 1 minus the Shannon entropy, with the entropy normalized by log2 of the number of productive unique TCRs. Scalp TCRbeta sequences were cross-referenced with sorted blood CD4 and CD8 repertoires so that the CD4 or CD8 identity of scalp clones could be inferred. TCRdb mirrors the immuneACCESS table, restricted to in-frame sequences. Some clones are absent from its copies; in checked studies, under half trace to an unresolved V gene, and the reason for the others is unknown. V and J calls and clone size are those listed in that table; D and trimming were worked out from the DNA. A total of about 280,000 clones appear in this sample, roughly 64% of them only once. The ten largest make up around 1.8% of the sample.

The sequencing here drew on CD4+ T cells sorted from blood, taken at week 24, from a patient treated with tofacitinib. This clonotype was obtained from a human donor with alopecia areata. Here the chain combines TRBV5-4 and TRBJ1-1; there is no confident call for the D gene. The nucleotides read TGTGCCAGCAGCTTGCTTCACAGTCCGAACACTGAAGCTTTCTTT. This yields the protein CASSLLHSPNTEAFF.